This TCR beta chain was obtained from a study of T cells in Graves' hyperthyroidism and ophthalmopathy. What was amplified from RNA transcripts were TCR beta CDR3 regions. The TCR CDR3 was amplified in a first-round RT-PCR using the HTBI primer set. TCRdb processed the multiplex PCR reads anew with MiXCR; each CDR3 protein has one entry. The repertoire holds around 420,000 distinct CDR3 sequences, roughly an eighth seen once, with about 5% in the top ten. This clonotype was detected only a few times. The origin of this receptor is a woman between 18 and 29 years old with Graves' hyperthyroidism. Source material: blood.

Written as DNA, the CDR3 is TGTGCCAGCAGCCCCCGGGGGGGGACCACCGGGGAGCTGTTTTTT. Encoded protein: CASSPRGGTTGELFF. The chain links TRBV9 to TRBJ2-2; the match to TRBD2 covers 8 bases. The CDR3 has 15 residues. With 4 bases clipped from V and 4 bases from J, the junction kept 6 bases outside the gene matches. Germline V gene sequence: CDR1 SGDLS, CDR2 YYNGEE.